This record looks at one TCR beta chain sequence and its context. This sample stems from a study of T cells expressing NK-cell markers. TCRdb re-called the 5' RACE reads, yielding one record per CDR3 amino acid sequence without DNA. The listing contains approximately 440,000 distinct CDR3 sequences. Germline CDR1 and CDR2: ENHRY and SYGVKD. This CDR3 has 15 amino acids. Material: blood T cells: a sorted CD56 or NKG2C T cell subset, CD4+ or CD8+ T cells, or bulk PBMC T cells (not recorded which). The receptor's source is a woman in her 50s in good health. The genes are TRBV10-3 and TRBJ1-1. The CDR3: CAISDFDGLNTEAFF.